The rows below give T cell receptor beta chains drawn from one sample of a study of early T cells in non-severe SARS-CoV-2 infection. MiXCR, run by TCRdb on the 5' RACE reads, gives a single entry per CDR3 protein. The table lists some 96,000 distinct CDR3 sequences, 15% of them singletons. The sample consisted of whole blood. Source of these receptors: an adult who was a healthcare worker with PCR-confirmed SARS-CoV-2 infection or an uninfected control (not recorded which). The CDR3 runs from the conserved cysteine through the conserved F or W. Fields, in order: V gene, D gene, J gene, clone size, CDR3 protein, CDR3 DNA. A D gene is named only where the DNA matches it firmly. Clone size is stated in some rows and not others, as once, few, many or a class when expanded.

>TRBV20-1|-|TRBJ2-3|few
CSASLARADTDTQYF
TGCAGTGCTAGTTTGGCGAGGGCCGACACAGATACGCAGTATTTT
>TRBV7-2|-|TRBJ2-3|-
CASSYLTDTQYF
TGTGCCAGCAGTTACCTTACAGATACGCAGTATTTT
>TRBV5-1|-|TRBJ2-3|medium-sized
CASSPGRYDDTQYF
TGCGCCAGCAGCCCCGGACGGTATGATGATACGCAGTATTTT
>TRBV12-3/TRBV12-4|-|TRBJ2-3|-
CASSLIGRTTDTQYF
TGTGCCAGCAGTTTGATCGGGCGTACCACAGATACGCAGTATTTT
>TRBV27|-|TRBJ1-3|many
CASRGPGNTIYF
TGTGCCAGCAGGGGGCCAGGAAACACCATATATTTT
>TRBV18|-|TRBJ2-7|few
CASSGNPNYEQYF
TGTGCCAGTTCAGGGAACCCAAACTACGAGCAGTACTTC
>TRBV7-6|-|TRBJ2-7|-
CASSLNFGYEQYF
TGTGCCAGCAGCTTAAATTTCGGGTACGAGCAGTACTTC
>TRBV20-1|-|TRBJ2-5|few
CSGRAQGGETQYF
TGCAGTGGTAGGGCGCAGGGCGGAGAGACCCAGTACTTC
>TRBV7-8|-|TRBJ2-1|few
CASSLNSIPPGTSYNEQFF
TGTGCCAGCAGCTTAAACTCCATTCCCCCGGGGACCTCCTACAATGAGCAGTTCTTC
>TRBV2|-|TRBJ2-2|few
CASLASVELFF
TGTGCCAGTCTAGCGTCGGTGGAGCTGTTTTTT
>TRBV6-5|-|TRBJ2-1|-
CASSPDLSSYNEQFF
TGTGCCAGCAGCCCCGACTTAAGCTCCTACAATGAGCAGTTCTTC
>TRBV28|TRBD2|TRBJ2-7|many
CASSLELAGGSSYEQYF
TGTGCCAGCAGTTTAGAACTAGCGGGAGGTAGCTCCTACGAGCAGTACTTC
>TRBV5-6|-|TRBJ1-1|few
CASSLGRQFEAFF
TGTGCCAGCAGCTTGGGTCGGCAGTTTGAAGCTTTCTTT
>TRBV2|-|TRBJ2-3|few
CASRAVSGARPDTQYF
TGTGCCAGCAGAGCCGTGTCGGGGGCGCGTCCAGATACGCAGTATTTT
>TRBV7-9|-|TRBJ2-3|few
CASRPPGTRTLTDTQYF
TGTGCCAGCAGACCCCCCGGGACACGCACCCTCACAGATACGCAGTATTTT
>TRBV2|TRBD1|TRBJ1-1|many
CASRGQGDTEAFF
TGTGCCAGCAGGGGACAGGGGGACACTGAAGCTTTCTTT
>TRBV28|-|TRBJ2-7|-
CASSPGLEKLYEQYF
TGTGCCAGCAGTCCCGGACTCGAGAAGTTATACGAGCAGTACTTC
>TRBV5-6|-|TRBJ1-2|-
CASSFSGDYGYTF
TGTGCCAGCAGCTTTTCAGGGGACTATGGCTACACCTTC
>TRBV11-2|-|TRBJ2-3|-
CASSLVKGAGAQYF
TGTGCCAGCAGCTTAGTGAAGGGGGCGGGAGCGCAGTATTTT
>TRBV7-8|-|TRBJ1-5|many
CASSLLLWGNQPQHF
TGTGCCAGCAGCTTACTACTCTGGGGCAATCAGCCCCAGCATTTT
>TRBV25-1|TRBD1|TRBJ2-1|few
CASSPGQGSPYNEQFF
TGTGCCAGCAGCCCGGGACAGGGGAGCCCCTACAATGAGCAGTTCTTC
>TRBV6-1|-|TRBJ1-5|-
CASSETGIKTALFF
TGTGCCAGCAGTGAAACGGGAATCAAAACAGCCCTTTTTTTT
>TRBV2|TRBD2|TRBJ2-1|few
CASSGTSGLNEQFF
TGTGCCAGCTCCGGGACTAGCGGACTCAATGAGCAGTTCTTC
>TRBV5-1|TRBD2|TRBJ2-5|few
CASSGGLAGPQETQYF
TGCGCCAGCAGCGGGGGACTAGCGGGGCCGCAAGAGACCCAGTACTTC
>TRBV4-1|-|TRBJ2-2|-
CASSQVGRRYRELFF
TGCGCCAGCAGCCAAGTAGGGAGGCGATACCGGGAGCTGTTTTTT
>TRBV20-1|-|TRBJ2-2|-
CSAIEATNTGELFF
TGCAGTGCGATTGAGGCGACTAACACCGGGGAGCTGTTTTTT
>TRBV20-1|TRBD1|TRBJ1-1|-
CSARGGLRTGGYTEAFF
TGCAGTGCTAGAGGGGGCCTCCGGACAGGGGGCTACACTGAAGCTTTCTTT
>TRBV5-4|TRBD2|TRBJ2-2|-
CASSLSGSGPGELFF
TGTGCCAGCAGCCTTAGCGGGAGTGGCCCCGGGGAGCTGTTTTTT
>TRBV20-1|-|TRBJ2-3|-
CSARDPGLRTQYF
TGCAGTGCTAGAGATCCGGGACTTCGAACGCAGTATTTT
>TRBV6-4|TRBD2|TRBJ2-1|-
CASSESAGEGNEQFF
TGTGCCAGCAGTGAATCCGCGGGAGAGGGGAATGAGCAGTTCTTC
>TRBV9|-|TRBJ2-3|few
CASSPDSLTDTQYF
TGTGCCAGCAGCCCGGACTCCCTCACAGATACGCAGTATTTT
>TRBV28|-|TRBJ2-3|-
CAILPLGATDTQYF
TGTGCCATCTTACCTTTGGGGGCCACAGATACGCAGTATTTT
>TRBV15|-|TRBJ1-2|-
CATSGGLGGYTF
TGTGCCACCAGCGGAGGGCTAGGTGGCTACACCTTC
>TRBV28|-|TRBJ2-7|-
CASSFTDSYEQYF
TGTGCCAGCAGTTTTACAGATTCCTACGAGCAGTACTTC
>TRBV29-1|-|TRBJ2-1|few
CSVANYNEQFF
TGCAGCGTTGCGAACTACAATGAGCAGTTCTTC
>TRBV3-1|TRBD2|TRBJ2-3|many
CASSQGGGSGPDTQYF
TGTGCCAGCAGCCAAGGAGGCGGGAGTGGGCCAGATACGCAGTATTTT
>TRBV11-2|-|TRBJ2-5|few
CASSLGWGRETQYF
TGTGCCAGCAGCTTAGGCTGGGGGAGAGAGACCCAGTACTTC
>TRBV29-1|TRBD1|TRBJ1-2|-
CSAPGQGGGYTF
TGCAGCGCCCCGGGACAGGGCGGAGGCTACACCTTC
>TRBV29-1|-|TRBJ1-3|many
CSVGDTGNTIYF
TGCAGCGTTGGGGATACAGGAAACACCATATATTTT
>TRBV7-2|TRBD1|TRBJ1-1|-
CASSPSRGRGAFF
TGTGCCAGCAGCCCAAGCAGGGGGCGCGGAGCTTTCTTT
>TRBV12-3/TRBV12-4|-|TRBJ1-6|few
CASSLATRDNSPLHF
TGTGCCAGCAGTTTAGCTACCAGGGATAATTCACCCCTCCACTTT
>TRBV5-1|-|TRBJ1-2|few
CASSLQDTSNYGYTF
TGCGCCAGCAGCTTGCAGGACACGTCTAACTATGGCTACACCTTC
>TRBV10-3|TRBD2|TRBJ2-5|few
CAISPAEGGRSPQYF
TGTGCCATCAGTCCAGCGGAGGGCGGGAGGAGCCCTCAGTACTTC
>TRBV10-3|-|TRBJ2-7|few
CAISGSGEQYF
TGTGCCATCAGCGGGAGTGGTGAGCAGTACTTC
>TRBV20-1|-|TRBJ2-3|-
CSVQGGAKDTQYF
TGCAGTGTTCAAGGGGGGGCCAAAGATACGCAGTATTTT
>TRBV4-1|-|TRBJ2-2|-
CASSTGTPSGELFF
TGCGCCAGCAGCACCGGGACTCCCTCCGGGGAGCTGTTTTTT
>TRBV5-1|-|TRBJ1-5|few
CASSLDEFGGQPQHF
TGCGCCAGCAGCTTGGACGAGTTCGGAGGTCAGCCCCAGCATTTT
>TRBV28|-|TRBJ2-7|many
CASSPNISYEQYF
TGTGCCAGCAGTCCGAATATCTCCTACGAGCAGTACTTC
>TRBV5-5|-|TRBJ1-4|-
CASSPTMGRGEKLFF
TGTGCCAGCAGCCCGACGATGGGACGCGGGGAAAAACTGTTTTTT
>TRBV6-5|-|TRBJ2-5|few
CASSYSASSQETQYF
TGTGCCAGCAGTTACTCCGCCAGCAGCCAAGAGACCCAGTACTTC